This TCR beta chain was recorded in a study of cytomegalovirus exposure and HLA in healthy donors. Study as a whole: In an early release, HLA-typed donors contributed approximately 80 million unique TCR sequences. Study-wide results and caveats: In a later analysis, HLA-C alleles had the fewest associated TCRs, DRB1 alleles the most. When a later analysis compared HLA-associated TCR beta chains with equally common others, the HLA-associated chains turned out to be more clonally expanded and to have lower generation probabilities. Despite most TCR sequences being rare, some public TCRs occurred in many donors.

A note on this clone: Its antigen is unknown.

PCR primers comprised 60 Vbeta and 13 Jbeta primers. Profiling relied on immunoSEQ multiplex PCR, and the TCRdb table lists in-frame clones only, not all of them. The repertoire has around 120,000 clones, about 74% of them found once; the top ten carry less than 3%. This CDR3 has 13 amino acids. Germline V gene data show CDR1 as WSHSY and CDR2 as SAAADI. V shed 7 bases and J shed 6 bases, with 12 bases lying between them. The sequencing input was PBMCs. The chain links TRBV10-2 to TRBJ2-2, with D unresolved. The origin of this receptor is a woman between 40 and 55 years old in good health and CMV-seropositive. CDR3 sequence reads: CASIRPEAGELFF. The CDR3 region has the DNA TGCGCCAGCATCCGACCTGAGGCCGGGGAGCTGTTTTTT.